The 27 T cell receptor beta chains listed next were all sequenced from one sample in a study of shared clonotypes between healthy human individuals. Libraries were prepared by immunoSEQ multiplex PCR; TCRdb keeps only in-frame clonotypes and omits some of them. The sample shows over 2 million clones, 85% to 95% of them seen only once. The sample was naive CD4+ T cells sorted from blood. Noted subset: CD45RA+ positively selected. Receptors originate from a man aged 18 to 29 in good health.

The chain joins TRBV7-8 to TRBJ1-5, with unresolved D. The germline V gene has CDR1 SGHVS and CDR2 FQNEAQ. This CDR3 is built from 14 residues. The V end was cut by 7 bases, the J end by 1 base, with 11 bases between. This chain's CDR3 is CASTPLGSNQPQHF. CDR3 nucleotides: TGTGCCAGCACCCCTTTAGGGAGCAATCAGCCCCAGCATTTT.

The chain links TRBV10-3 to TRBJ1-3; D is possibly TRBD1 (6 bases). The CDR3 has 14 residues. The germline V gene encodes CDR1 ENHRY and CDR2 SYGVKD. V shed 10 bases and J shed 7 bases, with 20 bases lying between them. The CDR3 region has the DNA TGTGCCACCCTACCACAGGGAGGAACGAACACCATATATTTT. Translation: CATLPQGGTNTIYF.

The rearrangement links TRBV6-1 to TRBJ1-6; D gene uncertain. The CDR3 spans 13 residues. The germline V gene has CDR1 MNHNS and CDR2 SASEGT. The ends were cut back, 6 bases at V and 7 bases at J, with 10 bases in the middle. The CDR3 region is CASRQVDNSPLHF. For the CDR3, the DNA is TGTGCCAGCAGGCAAGTTGACAATTCACCCCTCCACTTT.

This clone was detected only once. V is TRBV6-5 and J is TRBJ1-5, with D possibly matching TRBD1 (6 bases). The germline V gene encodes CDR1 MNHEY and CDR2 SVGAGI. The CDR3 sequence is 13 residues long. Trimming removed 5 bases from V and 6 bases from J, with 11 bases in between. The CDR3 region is CASSNRELQPQHF. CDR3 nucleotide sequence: TGTGCCAGCAGTAACAGGGAACTTCAGCCCCAGCATTTT.

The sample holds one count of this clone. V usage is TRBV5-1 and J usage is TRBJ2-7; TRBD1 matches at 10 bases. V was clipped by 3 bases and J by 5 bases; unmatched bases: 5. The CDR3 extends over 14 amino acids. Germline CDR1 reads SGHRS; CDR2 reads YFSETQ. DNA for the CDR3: TGCGCCAGCAGCTCTTCGGGACAGGGGCACGAGCAGTACTTC. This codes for CASSSSGQGHEQYF.

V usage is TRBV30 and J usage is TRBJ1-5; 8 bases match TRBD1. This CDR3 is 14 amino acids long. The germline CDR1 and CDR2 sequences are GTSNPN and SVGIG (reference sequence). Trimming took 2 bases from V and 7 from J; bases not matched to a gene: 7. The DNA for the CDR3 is TGTGCCTGGAGTCAGACAGGGGAATACCAGCCCCAGCATTTT. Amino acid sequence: CAWSQTGEYQPQHF.

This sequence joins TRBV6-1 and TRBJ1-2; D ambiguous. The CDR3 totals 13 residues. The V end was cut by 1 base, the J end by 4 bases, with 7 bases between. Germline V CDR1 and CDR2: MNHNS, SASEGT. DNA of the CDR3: TGTGCCAGCAGTGAAGACAGATCCTATGGCTACACCTTC. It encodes CASSEDRSYGYTF.

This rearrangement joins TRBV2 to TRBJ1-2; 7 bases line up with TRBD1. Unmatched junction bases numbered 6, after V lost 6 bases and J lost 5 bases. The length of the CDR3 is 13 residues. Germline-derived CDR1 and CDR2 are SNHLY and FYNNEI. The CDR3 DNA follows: TGTGCCAGCAGGCCGACAGGGTTGTATGGCTACACCTTC. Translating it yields CASRPTGLYGYTF.

In nucleotides, the CDR3 is TGTACCAGCAGCCGATTTCGGGGTCAGCCCCAGCATTTT. As protein: CTSSRFRGQPQHF. This chain uses TRBV7-2 with TRBJ1-5, with D unresolved. CDR1 and CDR2 from the germline V gene are SGHTA and FQGNSA. CDR3 length: 13 residues. V was cut by 5 bases and J by 6 bases, with 11 bases left in between.

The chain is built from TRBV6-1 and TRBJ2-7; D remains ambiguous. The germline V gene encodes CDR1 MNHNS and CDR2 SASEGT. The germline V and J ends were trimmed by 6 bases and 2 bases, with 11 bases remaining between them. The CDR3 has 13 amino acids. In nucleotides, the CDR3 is TGTGCCAGCAGATACTTTCTAACCTACGAGCAGTACTTC. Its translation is CASRYFLTYEQYF.

In DNA, the CDR3 is TGCAGCGCGCGGCGGGAAGCAGATACGCAGTATTTT. Protein: CSARREADTQYF. V is TRBV29-1 and J is TRBJ2-3; a possible D gene is TRBD2 (6 bases). CDR3 size: 12 residues. V was trimmed by 7 bases and J by 4 bases, leaving 12 bases between them. CDR1 and CDR2 (germline): SQVTM, ANQGSEA.

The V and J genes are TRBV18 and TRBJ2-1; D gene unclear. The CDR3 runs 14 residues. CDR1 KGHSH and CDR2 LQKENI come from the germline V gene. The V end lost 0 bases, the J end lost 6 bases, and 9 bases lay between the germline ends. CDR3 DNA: TGTGCCAGCTCACCACCTGGCAACCGCAATGAGCAGTTCTTC. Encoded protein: CASSPPGNRNEQFF. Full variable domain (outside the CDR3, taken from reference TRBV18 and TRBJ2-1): NAGVMQNPRHLVRRRGQEARLRCSPMKGHSHVYWYRQLPEEGLKFMVYLQKENIIDESGMPKERFSAEFPKEGPSILRIQQVVRGDSAAYFCASSPPGNRNEQFFGPGTRLTVL.

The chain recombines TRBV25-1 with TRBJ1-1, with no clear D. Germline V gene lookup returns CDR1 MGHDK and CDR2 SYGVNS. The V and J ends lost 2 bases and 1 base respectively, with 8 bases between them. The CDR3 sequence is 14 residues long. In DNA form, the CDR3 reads TGTGCCAGCAGTGAAAGTTGGCAGAACACTGAAGCTTTCTTT. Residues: CASSESWQNTEAFF.

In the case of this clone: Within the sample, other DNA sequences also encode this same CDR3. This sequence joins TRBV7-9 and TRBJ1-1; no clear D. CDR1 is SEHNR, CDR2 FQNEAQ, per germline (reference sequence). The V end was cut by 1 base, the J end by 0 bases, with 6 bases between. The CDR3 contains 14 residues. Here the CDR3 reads CASSLGTMNTEAFF. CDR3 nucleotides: TGTGCCAGCAGCTTAGGGACGATGAACACTGAAGCTTTCTTT.

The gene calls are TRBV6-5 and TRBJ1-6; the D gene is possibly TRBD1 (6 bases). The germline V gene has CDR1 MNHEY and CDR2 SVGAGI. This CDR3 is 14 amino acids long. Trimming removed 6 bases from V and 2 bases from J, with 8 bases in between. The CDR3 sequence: CASRGATYNSPLHF. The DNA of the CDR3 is TGTGCCAGCAGGGGGGCCACCTATAATTCACCCCTCCACTTT.

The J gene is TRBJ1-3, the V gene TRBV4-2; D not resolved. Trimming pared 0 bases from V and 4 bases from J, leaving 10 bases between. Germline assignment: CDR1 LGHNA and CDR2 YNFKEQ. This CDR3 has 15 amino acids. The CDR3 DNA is TGTGCCAGCAGCCAAGATGAGGGCCCCGGAAACACCATATATTTT. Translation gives CASSQDEGPGNTIYF.

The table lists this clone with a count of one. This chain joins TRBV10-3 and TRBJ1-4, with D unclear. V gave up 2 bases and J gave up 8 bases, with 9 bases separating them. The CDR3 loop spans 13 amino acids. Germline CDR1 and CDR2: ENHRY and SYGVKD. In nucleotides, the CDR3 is TGTGCCATCAGTGAGGATTTCGGGGAAAAACTGTTTTTT. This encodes CAISEDFGEKLFF.

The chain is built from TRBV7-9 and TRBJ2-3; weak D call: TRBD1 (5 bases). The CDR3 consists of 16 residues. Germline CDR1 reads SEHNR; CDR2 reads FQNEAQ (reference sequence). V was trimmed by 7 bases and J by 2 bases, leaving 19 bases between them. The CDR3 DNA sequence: TGTGCCAGCATTCTAAGCGCCCAGGGCTACACAGATACGCAGTATTTT. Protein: CASILSAQGYTDTQYF.

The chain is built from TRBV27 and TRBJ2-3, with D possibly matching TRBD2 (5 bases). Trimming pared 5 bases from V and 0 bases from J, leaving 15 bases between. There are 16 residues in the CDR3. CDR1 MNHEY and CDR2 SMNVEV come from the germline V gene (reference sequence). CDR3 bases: TGTGCCAGCAGTCCCCTTTCTAGCTTCAGCACAGATACGCAGTATTTT. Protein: CASSPLSSFSTDTQYF.

The CDR3 is CASSYRGGQYF. The CDR3 coding sequence is TGTGCCAGCAGTTACAGGGGTGGGCAGTATTTT. The chain recombines TRBV6-5 with TRBJ2-3; tentative D call: TRBD1 (5 bases). Trimming pared 2 bases from V and 11 bases from J, leaving 8 bases between. There are 11 residues in the CDR3. Germline lookup yields CDR1 MNHEY and CDR2 SVGAGI.

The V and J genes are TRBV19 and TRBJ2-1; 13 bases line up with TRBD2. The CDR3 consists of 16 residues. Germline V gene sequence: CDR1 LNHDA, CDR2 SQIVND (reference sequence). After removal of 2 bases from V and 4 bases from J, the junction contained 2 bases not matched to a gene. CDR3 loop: CASSILTSGGYNEQFF. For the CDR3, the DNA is TGTGCCAGTAGTATATTGACTAGCGGGGGGTACAATGAGCAGTTCTTC.

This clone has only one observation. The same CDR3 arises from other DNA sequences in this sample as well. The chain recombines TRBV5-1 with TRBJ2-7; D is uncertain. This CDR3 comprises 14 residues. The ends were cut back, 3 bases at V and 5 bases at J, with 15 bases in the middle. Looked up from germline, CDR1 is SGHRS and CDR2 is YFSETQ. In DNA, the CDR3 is TGCGCCAGCAGCTCCCCCCCGGGTCTACACGAGCAGTACTTC. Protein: CASSSPPGLHEQYF.

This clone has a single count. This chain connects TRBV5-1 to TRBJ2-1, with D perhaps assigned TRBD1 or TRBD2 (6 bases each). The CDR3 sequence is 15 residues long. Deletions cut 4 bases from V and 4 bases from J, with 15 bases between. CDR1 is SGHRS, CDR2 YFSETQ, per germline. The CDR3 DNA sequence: TGCGCCAGCAGCCTAGGGGGGCGCCCTTACAATGAGCAGTTCTTC. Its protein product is CASSLGGRPYNEQFF.

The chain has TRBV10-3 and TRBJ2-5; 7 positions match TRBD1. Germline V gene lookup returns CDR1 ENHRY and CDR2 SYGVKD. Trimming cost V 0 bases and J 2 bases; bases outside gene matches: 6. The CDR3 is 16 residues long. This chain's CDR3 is CAISESPLTGQETQYF. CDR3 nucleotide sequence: TGTGCCATCAGTGAGTCGCCTTTGACAGGGCAAGAGACCCAGTACTTC.

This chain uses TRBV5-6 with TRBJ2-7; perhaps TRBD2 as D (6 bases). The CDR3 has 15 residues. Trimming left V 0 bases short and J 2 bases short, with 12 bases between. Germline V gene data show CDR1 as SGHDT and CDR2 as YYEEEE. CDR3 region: CASSLGAGSPYEQYF. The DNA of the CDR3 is TGTGCCAGCAGCTTGGGCGCGGGGAGCCCCTACGAGCAGTACTTC. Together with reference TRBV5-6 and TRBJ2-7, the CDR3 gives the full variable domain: DAGVTQSPTHLIKTRGQQVTLRCSPKSGHDTVSWYQQALGQGPQFIFQYYEEEERQRGNFPDRFSGHQFPNYSSELNVNALLLGDSALYLCASSLGAGSPYEQYFGPGTRLTVT.

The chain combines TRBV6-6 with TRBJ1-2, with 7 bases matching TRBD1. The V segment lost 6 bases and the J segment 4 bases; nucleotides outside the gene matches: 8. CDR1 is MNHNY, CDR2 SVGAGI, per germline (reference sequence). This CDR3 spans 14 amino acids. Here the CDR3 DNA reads TGTGCCAGCAGACAGGGAGGGGGCCTCTATGGCTACACCTTC. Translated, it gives CASRQGGGLYGYTF.

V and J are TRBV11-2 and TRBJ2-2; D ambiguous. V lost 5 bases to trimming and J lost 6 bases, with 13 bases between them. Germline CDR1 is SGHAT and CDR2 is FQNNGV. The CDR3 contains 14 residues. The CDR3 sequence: CASSLNLVSGELFF. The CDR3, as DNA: TGTGCCAGCAGCCTCAACCTGGTCTCCGGGGAGCTGTTTTTT.